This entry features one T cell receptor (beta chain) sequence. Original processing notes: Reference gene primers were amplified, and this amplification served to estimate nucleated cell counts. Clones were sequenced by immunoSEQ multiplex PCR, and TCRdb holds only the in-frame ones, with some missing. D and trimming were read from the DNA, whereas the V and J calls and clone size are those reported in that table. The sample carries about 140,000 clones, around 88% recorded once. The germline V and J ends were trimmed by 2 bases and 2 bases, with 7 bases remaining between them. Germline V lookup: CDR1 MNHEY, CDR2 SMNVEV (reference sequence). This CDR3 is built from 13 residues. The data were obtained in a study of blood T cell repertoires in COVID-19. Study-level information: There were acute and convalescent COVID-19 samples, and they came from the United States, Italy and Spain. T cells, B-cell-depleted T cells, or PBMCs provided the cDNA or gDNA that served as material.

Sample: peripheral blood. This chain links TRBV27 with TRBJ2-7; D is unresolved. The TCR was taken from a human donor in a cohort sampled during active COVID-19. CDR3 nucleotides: TGTGCCAGCAGTTTAGGTAGTGCCTACGAGCAGTACTTC. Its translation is CASSLGSAYEQYF.